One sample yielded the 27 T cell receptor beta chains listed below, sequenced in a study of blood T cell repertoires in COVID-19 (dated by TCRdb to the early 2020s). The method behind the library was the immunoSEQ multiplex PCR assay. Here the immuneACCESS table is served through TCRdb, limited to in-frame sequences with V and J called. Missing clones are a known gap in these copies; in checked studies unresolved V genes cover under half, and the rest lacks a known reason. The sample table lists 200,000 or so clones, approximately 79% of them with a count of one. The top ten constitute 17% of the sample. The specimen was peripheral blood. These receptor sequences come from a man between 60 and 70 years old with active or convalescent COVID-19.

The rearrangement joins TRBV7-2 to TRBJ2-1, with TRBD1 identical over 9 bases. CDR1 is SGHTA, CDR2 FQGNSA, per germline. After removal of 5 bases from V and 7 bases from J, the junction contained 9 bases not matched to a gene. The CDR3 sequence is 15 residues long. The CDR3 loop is CASSPYRGRGNEQFF. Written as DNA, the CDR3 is TGTGCCAGCAGCCCCTACAGGGGGCGCGGGAATGAGCAGTTCTTC. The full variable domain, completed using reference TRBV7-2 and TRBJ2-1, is GAGVSQSPSNKVTEKGKDVELRCDPISGHTALYWYRQSLGQGLEFLIYFQGNSAPDKSGLPSDRFSAERTGGSVSTLTIQRTQQEDSAVYLCASSPYRGRGNEQFFGPGTRLTVL.

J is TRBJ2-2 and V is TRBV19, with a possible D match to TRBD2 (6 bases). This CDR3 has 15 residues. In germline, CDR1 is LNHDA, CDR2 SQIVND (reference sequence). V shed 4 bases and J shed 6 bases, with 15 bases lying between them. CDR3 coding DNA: TGTGCCAGTAGTAGGGGGGTTTGGTGGCCCGGGGAGCTGTTTTTT. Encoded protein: CASSRGVWWPGELFF.

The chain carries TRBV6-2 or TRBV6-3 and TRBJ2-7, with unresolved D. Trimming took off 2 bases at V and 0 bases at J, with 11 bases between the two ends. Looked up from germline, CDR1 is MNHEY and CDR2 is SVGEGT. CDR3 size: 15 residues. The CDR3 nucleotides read TGTGCCAGCAGTTACGCTCAGCGTAGCTCCTACGAGCAGTACTTC. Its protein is CASSYAQRSSYEQYF.

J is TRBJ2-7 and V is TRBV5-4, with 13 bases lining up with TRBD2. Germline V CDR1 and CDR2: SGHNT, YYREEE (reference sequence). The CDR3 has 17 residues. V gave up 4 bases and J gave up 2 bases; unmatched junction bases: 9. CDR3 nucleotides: TGTGCCAGCAGCCTCGGGACTAGCGGGACGGACGCCTACGAGCAGTACTTC. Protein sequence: CASSLGTSGTDAYEQYF.

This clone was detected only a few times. The CDR3 sequence is CASSQGYRALNEKLFF. The CDR3 DNA follows: TGCGCCAGCAGCCAGGGATACAGGGCCCTTAATGAAAAACTGTTTTTT. The chain employs TRBV4-3 and TRBJ1-4; possible D gene TRBD1, 6 bases. This CDR3 has 16 amino acids. Germline V gene data show CDR1 as LGHNA and CDR2 as YSLEER. The V and J ends lost 3 bases and 4 bases respectively, with 15 bases between them.

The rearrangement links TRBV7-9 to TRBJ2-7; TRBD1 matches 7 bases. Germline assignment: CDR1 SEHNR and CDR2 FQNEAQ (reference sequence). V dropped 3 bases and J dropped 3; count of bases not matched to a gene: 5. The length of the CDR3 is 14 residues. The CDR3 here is CASSFDRVNYEQYF. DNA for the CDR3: TGTGCCAGCAGCTTCGACAGGGTGAACTACGAGCAGTACTTC.

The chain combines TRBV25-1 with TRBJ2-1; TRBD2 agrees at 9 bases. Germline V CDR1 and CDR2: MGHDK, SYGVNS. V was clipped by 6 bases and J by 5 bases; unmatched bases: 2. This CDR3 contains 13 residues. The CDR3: CASRLAGNNEQFF. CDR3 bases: TGTGCCAGCAGACTAGCGGGTAACAATGAGCAGTTCTTC.

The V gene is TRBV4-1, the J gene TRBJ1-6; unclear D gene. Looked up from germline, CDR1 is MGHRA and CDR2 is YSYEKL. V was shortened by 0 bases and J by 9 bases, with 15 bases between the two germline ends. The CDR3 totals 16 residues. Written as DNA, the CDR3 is TGCGCCAGCAGCCAAGATACGAGGGTCTTCGGTTCACCCCTCCACTTT. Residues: CASSQDTRVFGSPLHF.

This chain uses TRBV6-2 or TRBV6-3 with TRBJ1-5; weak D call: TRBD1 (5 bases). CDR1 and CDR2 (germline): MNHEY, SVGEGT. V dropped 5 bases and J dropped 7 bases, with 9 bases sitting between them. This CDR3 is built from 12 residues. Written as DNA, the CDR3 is TGTGCCAGCAGTCCGGGGGTACAGCCCCAGCATTTT. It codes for CASSPGVQPQHF.

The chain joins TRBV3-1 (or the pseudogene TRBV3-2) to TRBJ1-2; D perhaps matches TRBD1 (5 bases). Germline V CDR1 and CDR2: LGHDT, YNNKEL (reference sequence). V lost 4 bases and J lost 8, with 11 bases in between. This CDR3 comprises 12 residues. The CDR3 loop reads CASSRLEGGYTF. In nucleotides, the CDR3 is TGTGCCAGCAGCCGCCTGGAGGGGGGCTACACCTTC.

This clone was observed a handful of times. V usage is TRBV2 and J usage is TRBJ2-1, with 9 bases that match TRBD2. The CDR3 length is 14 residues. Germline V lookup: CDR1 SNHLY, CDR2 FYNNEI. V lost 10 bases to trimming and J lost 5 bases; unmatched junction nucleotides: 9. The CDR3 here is CATRAGGPHNEQFF. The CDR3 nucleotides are TGTGCCACCCGTGCGGGAGGGCCACACAATGAGCAGTTCTTC.

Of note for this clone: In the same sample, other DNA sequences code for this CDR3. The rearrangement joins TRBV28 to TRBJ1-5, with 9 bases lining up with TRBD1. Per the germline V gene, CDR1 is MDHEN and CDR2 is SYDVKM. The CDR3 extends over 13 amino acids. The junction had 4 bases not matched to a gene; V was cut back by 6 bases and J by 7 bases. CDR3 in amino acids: CASRTGGVQPQHF. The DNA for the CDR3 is TGTGCCAGCAGAACAGGGGGCGTGCAGCCCCAGCATTTT.

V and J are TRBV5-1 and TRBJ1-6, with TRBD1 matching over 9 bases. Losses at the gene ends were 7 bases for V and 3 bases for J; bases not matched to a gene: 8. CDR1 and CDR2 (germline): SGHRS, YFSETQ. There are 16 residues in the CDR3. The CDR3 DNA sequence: TGCGCCAGCTCCCGGGGACAGGGCGACTATAATTCACCCCTCCACTTT. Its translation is CASSRGQGDYNSPLHF.

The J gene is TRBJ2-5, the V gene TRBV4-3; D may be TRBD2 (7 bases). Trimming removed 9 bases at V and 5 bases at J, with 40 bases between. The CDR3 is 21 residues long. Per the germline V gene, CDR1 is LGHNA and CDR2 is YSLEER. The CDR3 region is CASNPVPRGREGGKGVETQYF. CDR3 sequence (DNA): TGCGCCAGTAACCCAGTCCCTCGCGGAAGGGAGGGGGGAAAGGGGGTTGAGACCCAGTACTTC.

CDR3 DNA: TGTGCCAGCTCACCACCAACTAGCGGAAGCACAGATACGCAGTATTTT. It codes for CASSPPTSGSTDTQYF. The chain combines TRBV18 with TRBJ2-3, with 8 bases aligning to TRBD2. Germline lookup yields CDR1 KGHSH and CDR2 LQKENI. With 0 bases clipped from V and 0 bases from J, the junction kept 2 bases outside the gene matches. The CDR3 consists of 16 residues.

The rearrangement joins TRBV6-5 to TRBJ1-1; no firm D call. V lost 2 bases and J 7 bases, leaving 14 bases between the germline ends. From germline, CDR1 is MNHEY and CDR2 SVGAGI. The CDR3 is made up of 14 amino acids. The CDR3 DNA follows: TGTGCCAGCAGTTACGAATTCGCGGGCTTTGAAGCTTTCTTT. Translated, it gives CASSYEFAGFEAFF.

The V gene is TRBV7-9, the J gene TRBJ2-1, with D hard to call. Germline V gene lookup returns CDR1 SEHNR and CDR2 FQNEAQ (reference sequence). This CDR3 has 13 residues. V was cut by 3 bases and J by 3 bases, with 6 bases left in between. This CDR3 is CASSFNSYNEQFF. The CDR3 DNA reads TGTGCCAGCAGCTTTAACAGCTACAATGAGCAGTTCTTC.

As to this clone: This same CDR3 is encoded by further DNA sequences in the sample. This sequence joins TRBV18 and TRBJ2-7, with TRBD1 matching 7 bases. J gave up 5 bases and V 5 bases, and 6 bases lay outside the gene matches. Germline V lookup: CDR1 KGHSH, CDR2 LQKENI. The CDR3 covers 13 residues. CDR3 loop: CASSVRDSHEQYF. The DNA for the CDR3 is TGTGCCAGCTCAGTCCGGGACAGCCACGAGCAGTACTTC.

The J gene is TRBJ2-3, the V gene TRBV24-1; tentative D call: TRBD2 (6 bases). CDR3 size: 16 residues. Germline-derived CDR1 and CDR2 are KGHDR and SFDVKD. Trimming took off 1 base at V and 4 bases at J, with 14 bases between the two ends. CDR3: CATSDFGGPLSDTQYF. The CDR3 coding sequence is TGTGCCACCAGTGATTTCGGGGGTCCACTGTCAGATACGCAGTATTTT.

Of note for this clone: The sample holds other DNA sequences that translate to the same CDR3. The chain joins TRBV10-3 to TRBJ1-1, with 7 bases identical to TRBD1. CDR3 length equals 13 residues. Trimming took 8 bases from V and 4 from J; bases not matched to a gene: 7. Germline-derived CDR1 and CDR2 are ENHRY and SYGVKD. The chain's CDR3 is CAISGQGVTEAFF. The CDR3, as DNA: TGTGCCATCTCTGGGCAGGGGGTCACTGAAGCTTTCTTT.

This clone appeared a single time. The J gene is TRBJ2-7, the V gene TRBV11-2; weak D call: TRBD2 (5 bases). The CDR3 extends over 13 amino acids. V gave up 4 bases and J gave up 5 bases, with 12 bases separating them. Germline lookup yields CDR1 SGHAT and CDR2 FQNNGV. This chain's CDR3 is CASSSRVGDEQYF. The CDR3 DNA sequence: TGTGCCAGCAGCTCGAGGGTTGGGGACGAGCAGTACTTC.

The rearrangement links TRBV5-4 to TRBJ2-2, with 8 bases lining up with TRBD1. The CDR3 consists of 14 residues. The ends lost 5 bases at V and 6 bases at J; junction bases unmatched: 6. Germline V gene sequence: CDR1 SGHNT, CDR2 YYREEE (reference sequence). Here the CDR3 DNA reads TGTGCCAGCAGACCTCAGGGGGCCTCCGGGGAGCTGTTTTTT. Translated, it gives CASRPQGASGELFF. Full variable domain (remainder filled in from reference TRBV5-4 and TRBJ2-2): ETGVTQSPTHLIKTRGQQVTLRCSSQSGHNTVSWYQQALGQGPQFIFQYYREEENGRGNFPPRFSGLQFPNYSSELNVNALELDDSALYLCASRPQGASGELFFGEGSRLTVL.

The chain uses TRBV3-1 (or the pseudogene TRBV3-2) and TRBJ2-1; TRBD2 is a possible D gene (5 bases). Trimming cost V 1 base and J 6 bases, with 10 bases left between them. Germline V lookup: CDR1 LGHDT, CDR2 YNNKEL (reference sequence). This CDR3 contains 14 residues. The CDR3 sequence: CASSQVLGRNEQFF. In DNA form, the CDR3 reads TGTGCCAGCAGCCAAGTACTAGGACGCAATGAGCAGTTCTTC.

CDR3 sequence (DNA): TGTGCCACCAGCAGAGGACTAGCGGGAGGAGCCTACAATGAGCAGTTCTTC. This gives the protein CATSRGLAGGAYNEQFF. The chain is built from TRBV15 and TRBJ2-1; TRBD2 aligns across 13 bases. Germline values: CDR1 LNHNV, CDR2 YYDKDF (reference sequence). This CDR3 spans 17 amino acids. V gave up 1 base and J gave up 2 bases; unmatched junction bases: 2. Looking up the rest from reference TRBV15 and TRBJ2-1 gives the full variable domain: DAMVIQNPRYQVTQFGKPVTLSCSQTLNHNVMYWYQQKSSQAPKLLFHYYDKDFNNEADTPDNFQSRRPNTSFCFLDIRSPGLGDTAMYLCATSRGLAGGAYNEQFFGPGTRLTVL.

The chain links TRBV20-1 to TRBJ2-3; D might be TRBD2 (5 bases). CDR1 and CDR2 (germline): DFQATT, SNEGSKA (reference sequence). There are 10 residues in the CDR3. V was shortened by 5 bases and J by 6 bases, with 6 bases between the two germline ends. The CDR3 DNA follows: TGCAGTGCTGGGGAGGATACGCAGTATTTT. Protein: CSAGEDTQYF.

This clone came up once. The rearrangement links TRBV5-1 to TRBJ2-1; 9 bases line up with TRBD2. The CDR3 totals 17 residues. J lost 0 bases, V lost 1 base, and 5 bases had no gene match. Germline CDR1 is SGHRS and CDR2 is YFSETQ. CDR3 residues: CASSLTSGYTSYNEQFF. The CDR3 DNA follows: TGCGCCAGCAGCTTGACTAGCGGGTATACCTCCTACAATGAGCAGTTCTTC.

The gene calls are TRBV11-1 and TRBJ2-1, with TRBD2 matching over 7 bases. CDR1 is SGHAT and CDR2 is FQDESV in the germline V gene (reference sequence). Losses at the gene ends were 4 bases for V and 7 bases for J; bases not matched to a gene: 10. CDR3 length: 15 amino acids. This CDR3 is CASSSAGEGRNEQFF. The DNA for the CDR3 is TGTGCCAGCAGCTCGGCGGGAGAGGGTAGAAATGAGCAGTTCTTC.